This passage covers 10 T cell receptor beta chains from one sample sequenced in a study of PD-1 blockade in classical Hodgkin lymphoma. Time point meaning: cycle 4 day 1 (C4D1), after less than 7 weeks of nivolumab. In every patient, relapse followed autologous stem cell transplantation, while exposure to brentuximab vedotin differed. Assay: immunoSEQ multiplex PCR; the TCRdb copy retains only in-frame clones and omits some. The sample has tens of thousands of clones; more than 80% are singletons. The source material was peripheral blood mononuclear cells (PBMCs), sampled before the fourth cycle of nivolumab. These receptor sequences come from a human donor with classical Hodgkin lymphoma.

The V call is TRBV7-9, the J call TRBJ1-4, with D tentatively TRBD1 (5 bases). CDR3 length: 13 amino acids. Germline V gene data show CDR1 as SEHNR and CDR2 as FQNEAQ (reference sequence). The V and J ends lost 6 bases and 7 bases respectively, with 12 bases between them. The CDR3 coding sequence is TGTGCCAGCAGTCCTGGGACCTCTGAAAAACTGTTTTTT. The encoded protein is CASSPGTSEKLFF.

The gene calls are TRBV4-1 and TRBJ1-1; D not certain. V was pared by 1 base and J by 5 bases, with 11 bases between. The CDR3 totals 14 residues. Germline V gene lookup returns CDR1 MGHRA and CDR2 YSYEKL. The DNA of the CDR3 is TGCGCCAGCAGCCAAGCGCCCGGGAAAACTGAAGCTTTCTTT. Amino acid sequence: CASSQAPGKTEAFF.

The rearrangement links TRBV19 to TRBJ2-3; no firm D call. CDR3 length: 14 residues. With 6 bases removed from V and 5 bases from J, the gap between germline ends came to 15 bases. The germline CDR1 and CDR2 sequences are LNHDA and SQIVND (reference sequence). The CDR3 loop is CASRLGPQVDTQYF. The CDR3 DNA follows: TGTGCCAGTAGATTAGGACCCCAGGTAGATACGCAGTATTTT.

The V gene is TRBV27, the J gene TRBJ2-7; D is ambiguous. This CDR3 region has 15 residues. Trimming took off 2 bases at V and 3 bases at J, with 14 bases between the two ends. Germline CDR1 and CDR2: MNHEY and SMNVEV (reference sequence). The CDR3 is CASSLNNKGIYEQYF. The CDR3 DNA reads TGTGCCAGCAGTTTAAATAACAAGGGTATCTACGAGCAGTACTTC.

The chain carries TRBV5-8 and TRBJ2-5, with 7 bases that match TRBD1. This CDR3 contains 15 residues. Germline V gives CDR1 SGHTS, CDR2 YDEGEE. V shed 4 bases, J shed 6 bases, and the junction held 12 bases outside the gene matches. This CDR3 reads CASSTRTGRQQTQYF. The CDR3 DNA follows: TGTGCCAGCAGCACCAGGACAGGTAGACAACAGACCCAGTACTTC.

The rearrangement joins TRBV5-6 to TRBJ2-3; 10 bases agree with TRBD2. This CDR3 spans 19 amino acids. Germline V gives CDR1 SGHDT, CDR2 YYEEEE. J was trimmed by 2 bases and V by 4 bases; bases with no gene match: 16. Here the CDR3 reads CASSLLSTLLAGLTDTQYF. Here the CDR3 DNA reads TGTGCCAGCAGCCTCCTCTCCACATTACTAGCGGGGCTCACAGATACGCAGTATTTT.

The chain is built from TRBV18 and TRBJ1-6, with D hard to call. The CDR3 is 14 amino acids. Trimming cost V 2 bases and J 8 bases, with 10 bases left between them. Looked up from germline, CDR1 is KGHSH and CDR2 is LQKENI. CDR3 sequence (DNA): TGTGCCAGCTCACCAAAGGGTGGTCATTCACCCCTCCACTTT. It is translated as CASSPKGGHSPLHF.

The chain links TRBV5-4 to TRBJ1-5; no firm D call. Trimming removed 0 bases at V and 0 bases at J, with 7 bases between. Per the germline V gene, CDR1 is SGHNT and CDR2 is YYREEE (reference sequence). CDR3 length: 15 amino acids. CDR3 coding DNA: TGTGCCAGCAGCTTGGGTGGAGGTAGCAATCAGCCCCAGCATTTT. It encodes CASSLGGGSNQPQHF.

The rearrangement joins TRBV19 to TRBJ1-6, with D perhaps matching TRBD1 (5 bases). The length of the CDR3 is 16 residues. V shed 6 bases and J shed 0 bases, with 12 bases lying between them. Germline-derived CDR1 and CDR2 are LNHDA and SQIVND (reference sequence). The CDR3, as DNA: TGTGCCAGTAGAAACCAGGGTAGCTCCTATAATTCACCCCTCCACTTT. Protein product: CASRNQGSSYNSPLHF.

This clone was recorded once. J is TRBJ2-1 and V is TRBV12-5, with a possible D match to TRBD2 (5 bases). The CDR3 has 16 residues. Germline CDR1 reads LGHNT; CDR2 reads FRNRAP. Trimming left V 3 bases short and J 12 bases short, with 24 bases between. The CDR3 is CASGLRLSDGRWGQFF. DNA for the CDR3: TGTGCTAGTGGTTTACGACTATCGGACGGCCGGTGGGGGCAGTTCTTC. Full variable domain (missing parts from reference TRBV12-5 and TRBJ2-1): DARVTQTPRHKVTEMGQEVTMRCQPILGHNTVFWYRQTMMQGLELLAYFRNRAPLDDSGMPKDRFSAEMPDATLATLKIQPSEPRDSAVYFCASGLRLSDGRWGQFFGPGTRLTVL.